This TCR beta chain comes out of a study of shared clonotypes between healthy human individuals. It was CD45RO-negative cells, positively selected for CCR7, that made up naive CD8 cells, with terminally differentiated effector memory CD45RA+ cells excluded. The sorted-subset replicate PCRs were given around 200 ng DNA, which is 30,000 to 35,000 T cell genomes. Generated by immunoSEQ multiplex PCR, the TCRdb table keeps only in-frame clones and is missing some. The table has about 2.1 million clones, approximately 94% seen once; the top ten hold under 2%. V dropped 0 bases and J dropped 6; count of bases not matched to a gene: 6. The V gene's germline CDR1 is ENHRY and CDR2 SYGVKD. This CDR3 is built from 15 residues. On this clone itself: What it recognizes is unknown. Other DNA sequences within the sample encode an identical CDR3.

Study-level findings and limits: Larger richness was generally estimated for naive than memory subsets. Several donors held about 5% of naive CD4 clonotypes in common. Depth was large, yet rarefaction showed that sorted-subset sequencing was incomplete.

Source material: naive CD8+ T cells from PBMCs. This rearrangement joins TRBV10-3 to TRBJ2-7; 9 bases agree with TRBD1. This receptor was identified in a man aged 18-30 years in good health. Some clones in this sample may be carry-over from other donors' samples. The CDR3: CAISESGQGLPEQYF. The CDR3 DNA reads as TGTGCCATCAGTGAGTCAGGACAGGGGTTGCCCGAGCAGTACTTC.